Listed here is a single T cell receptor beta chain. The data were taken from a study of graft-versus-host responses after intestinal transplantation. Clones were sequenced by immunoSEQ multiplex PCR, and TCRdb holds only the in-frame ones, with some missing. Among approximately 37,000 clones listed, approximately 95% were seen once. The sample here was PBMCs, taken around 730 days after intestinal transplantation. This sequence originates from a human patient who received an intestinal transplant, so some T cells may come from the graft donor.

CDR3 amino acids: CAWSKVNQPQHF. The CDR3 DNA reads as TGTGCCTGGAGTAAAGTCAATCAGCCCCAGCATTTT. The chain carries TRBV30 and TRBJ1-5, with unresolved D. Trimming pared 2 bases from V and 3 bases from J, leaving 5 bases between. The CDR3 has 12 amino acids. Germline V gene sequence: CDR1 GTSNPN, CDR2 SVGIG (reference sequence).